This T cell receptor (beta chain) was obtained from a study of cytomegalovirus exposure and HLA in healthy donors. Primers: 60 Vbeta forward and 13 Jbeta reverse. Sequencing used immunoSEQ multiplex PCR; TCRdb keeps in-frame clones, though not all of them. The sample lists 70,000 to 100,000 clones, about 80% occurring once. This CDR3 has 12 residues. V was trimmed by 8 bases and J by 7 bases, leaving 14 bases between them. Germline V gene sequence: CDR1 SEHNR, CDR2 FQNEAQ (reference sequence). The sample consisted of PBMCs. This rearrangement joins TRBV7-9 to TRBJ1-2; D perhaps matches TRBD1 (6 bases). This receptor was taken from a man aged 45 to 65 in good health and CMV-seropositive. The CDR3 sequence is CASSRGAVGYTF. CDR3 bases: TGTGCCAGCTCCCGGGGGGCGGTTGGCTACACCTTC.